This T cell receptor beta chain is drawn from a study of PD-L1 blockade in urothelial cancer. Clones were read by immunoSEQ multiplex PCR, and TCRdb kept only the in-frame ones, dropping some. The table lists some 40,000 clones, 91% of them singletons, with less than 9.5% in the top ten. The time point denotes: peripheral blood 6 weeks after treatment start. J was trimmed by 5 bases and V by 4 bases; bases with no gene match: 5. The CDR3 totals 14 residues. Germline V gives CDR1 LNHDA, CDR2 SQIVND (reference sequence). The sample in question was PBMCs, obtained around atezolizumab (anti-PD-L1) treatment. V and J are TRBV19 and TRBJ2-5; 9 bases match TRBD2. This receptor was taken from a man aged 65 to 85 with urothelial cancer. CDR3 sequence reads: CASSTAGGFETQYF. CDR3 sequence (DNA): TGTGCCAGTAGTACTGCGGGAGGGTTCGAGACCCAGTACTTC. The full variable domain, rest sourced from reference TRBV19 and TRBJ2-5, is DGGITQSPKYLFRKEGQNVTLSCEQNLNHDAMYWYRQDPGQGLRLIYYSQIVNDFQKGDIAEGYSVSREKKESFPLTVTSAQKNPTAFYLCASSTAGGFETQYFGPGTRLLVL.